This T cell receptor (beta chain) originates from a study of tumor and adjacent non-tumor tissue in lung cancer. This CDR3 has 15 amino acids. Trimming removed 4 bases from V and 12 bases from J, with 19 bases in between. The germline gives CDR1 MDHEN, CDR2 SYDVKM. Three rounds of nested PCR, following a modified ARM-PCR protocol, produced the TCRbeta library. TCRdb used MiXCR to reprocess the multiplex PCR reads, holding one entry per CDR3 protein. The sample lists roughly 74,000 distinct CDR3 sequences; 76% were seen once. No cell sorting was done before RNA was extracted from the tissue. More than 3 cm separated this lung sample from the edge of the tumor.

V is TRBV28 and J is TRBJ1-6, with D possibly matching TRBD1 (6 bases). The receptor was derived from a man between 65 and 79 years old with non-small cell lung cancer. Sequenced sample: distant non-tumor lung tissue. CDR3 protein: CASSSERGAGIPLHF. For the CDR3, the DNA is TGTGCCAGCAGTTCGGAACGGGGGGCTGGAATACCCCTCCACTTT.